This TCR beta chain was observed in a study of shared clonotypes between healthy human individuals. Germline V lookup: CDR1 MDHEN, CDR2 SYDVKM. The length of the CDR3 is 15 residues. V lost 6 bases to trimming and J lost 8 bases; unmatched junction nucleotides: 10. This clone appeared once. Execution of the assay was at deep level. Around 31,000 T cell genomes, or around 0.3 ug DNA, went into unsorted PBMC replicate PCRs. TCRdb's table, derived via immunoSEQ multiplex PCR, lists solely in-frame clones and lacks some. The repertoire consists of about 490,000 clones, with roughly 80% occurring once and the leading ten covering about an eighth. Donors comprised only Caucasian adults living in Nashville, Tennessee.

What was sequenced was PBMCs. V and J are TRBV28 and TRBJ2-1; 10 bases are a match to TRBD1. This clonotype was sampled from a woman aged 40 to 50 in good health. Some clones in this sample may be carry-over from other donors' samples. The CDR3: CASRSGTGESDEQFF. In nucleotides, the CDR3 is TGTGCCAGCAGGTCCGGGACAGGGGAATCAGATGAGCAGTTCTTC.